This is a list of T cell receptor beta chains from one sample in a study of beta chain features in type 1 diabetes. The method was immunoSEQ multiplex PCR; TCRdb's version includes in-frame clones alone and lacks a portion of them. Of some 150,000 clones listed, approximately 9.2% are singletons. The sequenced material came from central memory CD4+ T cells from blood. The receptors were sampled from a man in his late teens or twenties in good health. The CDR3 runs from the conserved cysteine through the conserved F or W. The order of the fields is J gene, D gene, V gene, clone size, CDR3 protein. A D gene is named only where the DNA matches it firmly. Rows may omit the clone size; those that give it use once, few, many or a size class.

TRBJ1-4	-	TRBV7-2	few	CASSLGATNEKLFF
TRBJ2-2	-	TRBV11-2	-	CASSPPGVYPGELFF
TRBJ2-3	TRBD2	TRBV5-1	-	CASKESGVYTDTQYF
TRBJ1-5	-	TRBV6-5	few	CASSGGGGNQPQHF
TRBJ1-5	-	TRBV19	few	CASSINFSGQPQHF
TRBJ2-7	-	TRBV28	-	CASSSGSTYEQYF
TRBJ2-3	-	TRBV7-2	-	CASKPNGLASSTDTQYF
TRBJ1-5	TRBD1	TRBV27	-	CASSPRDSLVGQPQHF
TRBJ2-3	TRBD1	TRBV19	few	CASRTGPTDTQYF
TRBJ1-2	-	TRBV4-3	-	CASSQDWGDHLYGYTF
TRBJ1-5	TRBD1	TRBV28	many	CASSPDRGTAFSNQPQHF
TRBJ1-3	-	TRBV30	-	CAFTGNRGYGNTIYF
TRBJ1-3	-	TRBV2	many	CASSAISGNTIYF
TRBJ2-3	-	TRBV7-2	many	CASSSLGGGTGTDTQYF
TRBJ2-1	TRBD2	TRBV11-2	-	CASSWRGTYNEQFF
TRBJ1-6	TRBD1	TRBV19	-	CASSSGQLNSPLHF